This T cell receptor (beta chain) is from a study of beta chain features in type 1 diabetes. Across the whole study: Cells sorted and examined across all samples totaled nearly 110,000,000.

All of the isolated RNA was reverse transcribed, so expressed TCRB transcripts were sequenced. The protocol was immunoSEQ multiplex PCR, while the TCRdb copy is restricted to in-frame clones and leaves out a portion. The table records about 360,000 clones, around 12% of them present only once. Purity exceeded 95% in all sorted populations. Overall study results and limits: Relative to healthy donors, patients appeared to have naive, central memory and Treg TCRB repertoires that were more similar. When VDJ junctions were examined, type 1 diabetes patients showed fewer insertions and more deletions.

The CDR3 has 15 amino acids. V was pared by 3 bases and J by 3 bases, with 6 bases of the junction left unmatched. The germline V gene encodes CDR1 SGHRS and CDR2 YFSETQ. With regard to this clone: Its antigen is unidentified.

V gene TRBV5-1 combines with J gene TRBJ1-2, with 9 bases aligning to TRBD1. Material: naive CD4+ T cells from blood. This TCR was recovered from a man younger than 35 in good health. CDR3 loop: CASSSTGGADYGYTF. CDR3 DNA: TGCGCCAGCAGCTCCACAGGGGGCGCAGACTATGGCTACACCTTC.